The rows below give T cell receptor beta chains drawn from one sample of a study of Graves' ophthalmopathy and Graves' hyperthyroidism. TCRdb independently ran MiXCR on the multiplex PCR reads; one entry per CDR3 protein. The repertoire holds 1 million to 1.3 million distinct CDR3 sequences, with 35% to 40% as singletons. The sample consisted of peripheral blood or thyroid tissue (not recorded which). The source of these receptors is an adult man with Graves' hyperthyroidism. CDR3s include the opening cysteine and the closing phenylalanine or tryptophan. The D gene is left open where the match is weak. Not every row has a clone size; where given, it reads once, few, many or a size class.

cdr3_aa cdr3_nt clone_size j_call v_call d_call
CAWSVNRLNTEAFF TGTGCCTGGAGTGTAAACAGGTTGAACACTGAAGCTTTCTTT - TRBJ1-1 TRBV30 -
CSAREYRGGDTGELFF TGCAGTGCTAGAGAATATCGGGGGGGCGACACCGGGGAGCTGTTTTTT - TRBJ2-2 TRBV20-1 TRBD2
CASSLGLAGQETQYF TGTGCCAGCAGCTTAGGACTAGCGGGACAAGAGACCCAGTACTTC many TRBJ2-5 TRBV7-2 TRBD2
CASSFFAGANTGELFF TGTGCCAGCAGTTTTTTCGCTGGAGCGAACACCGGGGAGCTGTTTTTT - TRBJ2-2 TRBV7-3 -
CATGEGPGNTIYF TGTGCCACCGGTGAGGGGCCTGGAAACACCATATATTTT many TRBJ1-3 TRBV15 -
CASSLAGLQETQYF TGTGCCAGCAGCTTAGCGGGGCTTCAAGAGACCCAGTACTTC many TRBJ2-5 TRBV7-2 -
CASSQDGKYGYTF TGCGCCAGCAGCCAAGACGGGAAGTATGGCTACACCTTC many TRBJ1-2 TRBV4-3 -
CASSLVRGQSRESAYEQYF TGTGCCAGCAGCTTAGTTAGGGGGCAATCGAGGGAGTCCGCCTACGAGCAGTACTTC - TRBJ2-7 TRBV7-2 TRBD1
CASSLTGAQPQHF TGTGCCAGCAGTTTGACAGGGGCTCAGCCCCAGCATTTT once TRBJ1-5 TRBV9 TRBD1
CASLAGGNTEAFF TGCGCCAGCTTAGCAGGAGGGAACACTGAAGCTTTCTTT - TRBJ1-1 TRBV10-2 -
CASSQATASYEQYF TGCGCCAGCAGCCAGGCGACAGCATCCTACGAGCAGTACTTC - TRBJ2-7 TRBV4-3 -
CSVEFVAGGLETQYF TGCAGCGTTGAATTCGTAGCGGGGGGCCTGGAGACCCAGTACTTC - TRBJ2-5 TRBV29-1 TRBD2
CASSLEAGVYGYTF TGCGCCAGCAGCTTGGAGGCAGGGGTCTATGGCTACACCTTC once TRBJ1-2 TRBV5-1 -
CASSRLQGLTGELFF TGTGCCAGCAGTCGCCTACAGGGGTTGACCGGGGAGCTGTTTTTT few TRBJ2-2 TRBV6-5 TRBD1
CASSLRYRKGVWETQYF TGTGCCAGCAGCTTACGGTATCGGAAAGGAGTGTGGGAGACCCAGTACTTC - TRBJ2-5 TRBV7-2 -
CASSLSWGSTDTQYF TGTGCCAGCAGCTTATCCTGGGGTAGCACAGATACGCAGTATTTT - TRBJ2-3 TRBV7-3 -
CASRGPNTEAFF TGTGCCAGCAGGGGACCGAACACTGAAGCTTTCTTT many TRBJ1-1 TRBV19 -
CATSRGGGLGSPLHF TGTGCCACCAGCAGAGGAGGCGGACTTGGTTCACCCCTCCACTTT many TRBJ1-6 TRBV15 -
CASSKPDRGYQETQYF TGTGCCAGCAGCAAACCGGACAGGGGTTACCAAGAGACCCAGTACTTC - TRBJ2-5 TRBV7-9 TRBD1
CASSLRYGQDIGGTQYF TGTGCCAGCAGCTTAAGATACGGACAGGATATTGGGGGGACCCAGTACTTC many TRBJ2-5 TRBV7-8 TRBD1
CASSVRDLQETQYF TGTGCCAGCAGTGTCCGGGACCTACAAGAGACCCAGTACTTC - TRBJ2-5 TRBV10-3 -
CASSLARAGGQETQYF TGTGCCAGCAGCTTAGCGAGGGCGGGAGGACAAGAGACCCAGTACTTC - TRBJ2-5 TRBV11-2 TRBD2
CASSNSNSPLHF TGTGCCAGCAGCAACAGTAATTCACCCCTCCACTTT many TRBJ1-6 TRBV6-5 -
CASSLTTGGSNQPQHF TGTGCCAGCAGCTTAACGACAGGGGGTAGCAATCAGCCCCAGCATTTT - TRBJ1-5 TRBV5-1 TRBD1
CASSFIVHEQYF TGTGCCAGCAGCTTTATAGTCCACGAGCAGTACTTC many TRBJ2-7 TRBV7-9 -
CASSFAGQSYEQYF TGTGCCAGCAGCTTTGCGGGACAGTCCTACGAGCAGTACTTC few TRBJ2-7 TRBV7-2 -
CSADGDRGGETQYF TGCAGTGCTGATGGGGACAGGGGAGGAGAGACCCAGTACTTC - TRBJ2-5 TRBV20-1 TRBD1
CASRGWPGSYGCTF TGTGCCAGTAGGGGATGGCCTGGCAGTTATGGCTGCACCTTC - TRBJ1-2 TRBV19 -
CSVEVPGQGYEQYF TGCAGCGTTGAAGTTCCGGGACAGGGCTACGAGCAGTACTTC many TRBJ2-7 TRBV29-1 TRBD1
CASTKDSQDYNEQYF TGTGCCAGCACTAAGGACAGTCAGGATTACAATGAGCAGTACTTT - TRBJ2-7 TRBV2 -
CSAQIRGDYEQYF TGCAGTGCGCAGATACGGGGGGACTACGAGCAGTACTTC - TRBJ2-7 TRBV20-1 TRBD2
CASSPRGRSAGNTF TGTGCCAGCAGCCCAAGGGGCAGGAGCGCTGGAAACACCTTC - TRBJ1-2 TRBV7-2 -
CASSRYNQPQHF TGTGCCAGCAGTCGATACAATCAGCCCCAGCATTTT many TRBJ1-5 TRBV6-5 -
CASSQDRAGGGMADTQYF TGTGCCAGCAGCCAAGATCGGGCAGGGGGCGGGATGGCGGATACGCAGTATTTT few TRBJ2-3 TRBV4-2 TRBD1
CTSRDRLKNYGYTF TGCACCAGCAGAGACCGACTGAAAAACTATGGCTACACCTTC - TRBJ1-2 TRBV10-2 -
CSARRQFQETQYF TGCAGTGCTAGACGACAGTTCCAAGAGACCCAGTACTTC many TRBJ2-5 TRBV20-1 -
CASSYSAGNSYEQYF TGTGCCAGCAGTTACTCAGCGGGGAACTCCTACGAGCAGTACTTC few TRBJ2-7 TRBV6-5 TRBD2
CASSVRDGGNQPQHF TGTGCCAGCAGTGTACGAGACGGAGGCAATCAGCCCCAGCATTTT many TRBJ1-5 TRBV2 -
CATSRSDEYNQPQHF TGTGCCACCAGCAGATCGGACGAATACAATCAGCCCCAGCATTTT - TRBJ1-5 TRBV19 -
CAAAPQGGNQPQHF TGTGCCGCGGCTCCACAGGGGGGTAATCAGCCCCAGCATTTT - TRBJ1-5 TRBV19 TRBD1
CASRTVRDKSHYGYTF TGTGCCAGCAGAACGGTCCGGGACAAATCACACTATGGCTACACCTTC - TRBJ1-2 TRBV25-1 -
CASSLNIRGLTYEQYF TGTGCCAGCAGTTTAAATATCCGGGGGTTGACGTACGAGCAGTACTTC - TRBJ2-7 TRBV12-3/TRBV12-4 -
CASSTDRGNSYEQYF TGTGCCAGCAGTACGGACAGGGGAAACTCCTACGAGCAGTACTTC few TRBJ2-7 TRBV7-6 TRBD1
CASSGQGGGFPQYF TGTGCCAGCAGTGGACAGGGTGGCGGCTTTCCCCAGTACTTC - TRBJ2-5 TRBV12-3/TRBV12-4 TRBD1
CSARGTGGFNYGYTF TGCAGTGCTAGAGGAACAGGGGGTTTTAACTATGGCTACACCTTC many TRBJ1-2 TRBV20-1 TRBD1